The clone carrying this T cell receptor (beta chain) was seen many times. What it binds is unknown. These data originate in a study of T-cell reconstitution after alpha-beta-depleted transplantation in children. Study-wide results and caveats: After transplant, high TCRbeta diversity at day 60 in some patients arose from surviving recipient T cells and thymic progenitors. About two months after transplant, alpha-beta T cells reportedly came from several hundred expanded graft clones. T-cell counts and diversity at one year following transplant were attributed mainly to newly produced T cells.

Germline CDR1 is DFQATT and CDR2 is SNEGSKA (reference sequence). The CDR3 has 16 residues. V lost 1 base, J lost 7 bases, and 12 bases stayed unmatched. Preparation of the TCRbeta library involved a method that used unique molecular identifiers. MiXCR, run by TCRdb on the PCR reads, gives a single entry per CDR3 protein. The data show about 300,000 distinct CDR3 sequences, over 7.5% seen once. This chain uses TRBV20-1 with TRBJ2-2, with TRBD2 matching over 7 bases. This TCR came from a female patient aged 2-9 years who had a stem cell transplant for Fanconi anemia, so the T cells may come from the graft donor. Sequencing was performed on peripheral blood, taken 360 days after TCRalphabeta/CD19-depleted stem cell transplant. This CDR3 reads CSARATSAERNGELFF. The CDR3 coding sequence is TGCAGTGCTAGAGCCACTAGCGCCGAGCGTAACGGGGAGCTGTTTTTT.